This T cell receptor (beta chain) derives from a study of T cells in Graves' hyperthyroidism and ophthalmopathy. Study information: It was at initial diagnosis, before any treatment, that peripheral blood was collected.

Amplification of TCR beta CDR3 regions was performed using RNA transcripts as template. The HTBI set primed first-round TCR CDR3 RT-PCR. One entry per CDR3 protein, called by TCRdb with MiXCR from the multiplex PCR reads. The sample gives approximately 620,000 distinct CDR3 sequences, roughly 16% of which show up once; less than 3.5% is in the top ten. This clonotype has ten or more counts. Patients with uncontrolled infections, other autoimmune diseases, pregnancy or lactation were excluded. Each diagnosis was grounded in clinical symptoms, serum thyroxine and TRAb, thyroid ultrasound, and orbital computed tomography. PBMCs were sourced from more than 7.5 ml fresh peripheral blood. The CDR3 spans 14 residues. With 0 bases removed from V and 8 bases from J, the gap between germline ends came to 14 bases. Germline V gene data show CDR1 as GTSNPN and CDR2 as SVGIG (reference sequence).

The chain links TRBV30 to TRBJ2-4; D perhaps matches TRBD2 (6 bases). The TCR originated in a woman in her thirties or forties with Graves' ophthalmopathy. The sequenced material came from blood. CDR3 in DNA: TGTGCCTGGAGTGTACCGCAGGGCGGGGACATTCAGTACTTC. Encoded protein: CAWSVPQGGDIQYF. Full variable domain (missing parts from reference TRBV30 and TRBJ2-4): SQTIHQWPATLVQPVGSPLSLECTVEGTSNPNLYWYRQAAGRGLQLLFYSVGIGQISSEVPQNLSASRPQDRQFILSSKKLLLSDSGFYLCAWSVPQGGDIQYFGAGTRLSVL.